This TCR beta chain was identified in a study of blood T cells in healthy people across ages. Study background: In model experiments, template switching was able to capture about one barcoded beta molecule for every two T cells that were present.

General study results and limits: Age advanced and TCR beta diversity per million T cells fell, roughly linearly. Unsorted PBMC input precluded a conclusive naive versus antigen-experienced comparison.

V lost 2 bases, J lost 4 bases, and 11 bases lay in between. CDR3 length: 13 amino acids. CDR1 and CDR2 from the germline V gene are GTSNPN and SVGIG (reference sequence). As regards this clonotype: Its specificity is unknown.

Together with a sample-barcoded 5' primer, a J-beta primer mix was included in a second PCR lasting about 6 to 11 cycles. One entry per CDR3 protein, called by TCRdb with MiXCR from the 5' RACE reads. In the table there are about 1,800,000 distinct CDR3 sequences, roughly 30% of which are singletons. This TCR was sampled from a woman in her 30s in good health. V gene TRBV30 combines with J gene TRBJ1-1; a possible D gene is TRBD1 (6 bases). Material for sequencing was blood. The CDR3 protein is CAWSPAGATEAFF. For the CDR3, the DNA is TGTGCCTGGAGTCCCGCGGGGGCCACTGAAGCTTTCTTT.